This TCR beta chain derives from a study of blood T cell repertoires in COVID-19. The protocol was immunoSEQ multiplex PCR, while the TCRdb copy is restricted to in-frame clones and leaves out a portion. The table lists around 25,000 clones, about nine tenths of them singletons. Sequenced material: peripheral blood. The clonotype originates from a man between 65 and 80 years old in a cohort sampled during active COVID-19.

The CDR3 sequence is CASRASGEETQYF. The CDR3 nucleotides read TGTGCCAGCAGAGCTAGCGGAGAAGAGACCCAGTACTTC. The chain uses TRBV7-3 and TRBJ2-5, with 7 positions matching TRBD2. Germline trimming cut 6 bases from V and 3 bases from J; bases unmatched to any gene: 4. Per germline, CDR1 SGHTA and CDR2 FQGTGA. The CDR3 spans 13 residues. The full variable domain, in which reference TRBV7-3 and TRBJ2-5 provide the parts outside the CDR3, is GAGVSQTPSNKVTEKGKYVELRCDPISGHTALYWYRQSLGQGPEFLIYFQGTGAADDSGLPNDRFFAVRPEGSVSTLKIQRTERGDSAVYLCASRASGEETQYFGPGTRLLVL.